The 25 T cell receptor beta chains given below trace back to one sample, sequenced in a study of control samples from healthy donors and cancer patients. Repertoires were generated with immunoSEQ multiplex PCR, while TCRdb's copy carries only in-frame clones and drops some. Of tens of thousands of clones in the sample, around 90% were seen once. Specimen: blood. All receptors derive from a woman in her sixties or seventies in good health.

The chain employs TRBV4-2 and TRBJ1-1, with a tentative D call TRBD1 (5 bases). Per the germline V gene, CDR1 is LGHNA and CDR2 is YNFKEQ. CDR3 length: 12 amino acids. Trimming removed 8 bases from V and 4 bases from J, with 11 bases in between. The CDR3 region is CASGGTGTEAFF. As DNA, the CDR3 is TGTGCCAGCGGGGGGACCGGCACTGAAGCTTTCTTT.

The gene calls are TRBV19 and TRBJ1-4; D gene uncertain. The CDR3 loop spans 9 amino acids. V was clipped by 8 bases and J by 6 bases, with 1 base between them. In germline, CDR1 is LNHDA, CDR2 SQIVND (reference sequence). The CDR3 nucleotides are TGTGCCAGTCATGAAAAACTGTTTTTT. Its translation: CASHEKLFF.

The J gene is TRBJ1-6, the V gene TRBV9; D might be TRBD1 (6 bases). The V end was cut by 4 bases, the J end by 7 bases, with 15 bases between. CDR3 length: 15 amino acids. Germline V CDR1 and CDR2: SGDLS, YYNGEE. The CDR3 spells CASSPTGRGNSPLHF. CDR3 DNA: TGTGCCAGCAGCCCCACAGGGCGGGGGAATTCACCCCTCCACTTT.

The chain is built from TRBV4-1 and TRBJ1-5, with 8 bases fitting TRBD1. Germline V CDR1 and CDR2: MGHRA, YSYEKL. The CDR3 runs to 17 residues. V gave up 0 bases and J gave up 6 bases; unmatched junction bases: 10. CDR3 DNA: TGCGCCAGCAGCCAAGATCGTGGGCAGGGGGCCGTTCAGCCCCAGCATTTT. It is translated as CASSQDRGQGAVQPQHF.

This clone was seen just once. The chain combines TRBV5-1 with TRBJ1-1, with 10 bases fitting TRBD1. The CDR3 spans 13 residues. From germline, CDR1 is SGHRS and CDR2 YFSETQ. Unmatched junction bases numbered 1, after V lost 4 bases and J lost 4 bases. CDR3 protein: CASSRTGGTEAFF. CDR3 in DNA: TGCGCCAGCAGCCGGACAGGGGGCACTGAAGCTTTCTTT.

V is TRBV20-1 and J is TRBJ1-1; possible D gene TRBD1, 5 bases. Germline CDR1 reads DFQATT; CDR2 reads SNEGSKA (reference sequence). The CDR3 has 13 residues. V was pared by 3 bases and J by 3 bases, with 11 bases between. CDR3 coding DNA: TGCAGTGCTAGTGGCACGGGGGACACTGAAGCTTTCTTT. Protein sequence: CSASGTGDTEAFF.

The V and J genes are TRBV3-1 (or the pseudogene TRBV3-2) and TRBJ1-1; 9 bases line up with TRBD1. This CDR3 comprises 15 residues. V trimming: 2 bases; J trimming: 3 bases; junction bases outside the gene matches: 4. Germline V gene sequence: CDR1 LGHDT, CDR2 YNNKEL (reference sequence). The CDR3 region is CASSQRGQGDTEAFF. The CDR3 DNA sequence: TGTGCCAGCAGCCAACGGGGACAGGGAGACACTGAAGCTTTCTTT.

V is TRBV4-2 and J is TRBJ1-1; D not resolved. Germline loops: CDR1 LGHNA, CDR2 YNFKEQ. Trimming left V 4 bases short and J 0 bases short, with 15 bases between. The CDR3 loop spans 16 amino acids. CDR3 nucleotide sequence: TGTGCCAGCAGCCCTACGGTGGACCCCCTGAACACTGAAGCTTTCTTT. It is translated as CASSPTVDPLNTEAFF.

The chain links TRBV28 to TRBJ1-3; a weak D match, TRBD1 (6 bases). The CDR3 extends over 16 amino acids. Trimming removed 1 base at V and 1 base at J, with 11 bases between. The germline gives CDR1 MDHEN, CDR2 SYDVKM. DNA of the CDR3: TGTGCCAGCAGTTTATTCCTAACAGGGTCTGGAAACACCATATATTTT. Translating gives CASSLFLTGSGNTIYF.

This clone has a single count. The V call is TRBV29-1, the J call TRBJ1-2; a possible D gene is TRBD1 (6 bases). The CDR3 length is 12 residues. Germline lookup yields CDR1 SQVTM and CDR2 ANQGSEA. The germline V and J ends were trimmed by 7 bases and 6 bases, with 15 bases remaining between them. The chain's CDR3 is CSGIQGPHGYTF. The CDR3 bases are TGCAGCGGAATACAGGGCCCCCATGGCTACACCTTC.

This clone ranks as medium-sized (0.01 to 0.1%). The gene calls are TRBV3-1 (or the pseudogene TRBV3-2) and TRBJ1-4; maybe TRBD1 (6 bases). Trimming took 2 bases from V and 5 from J, leaving 12 bases between them. CDR1 is LGHDT, CDR2 YNNKEL, per germline (reference sequence). The CDR3 spans 15 residues. CDR3 sequence (DNA): TGTGCCAGCAGCCAATACGGGACACTGAATGAAAAACTGTTTTTT. It yields the protein CASSQYGTLNEKLFF.

The chain is built from TRBV5-1 and TRBJ2-1; the match to TRBD2 covers 7 bases. V lost 6 bases, J lost 0 bases, and 12 bases stayed unmatched. This CDR3 is built from 17 residues. Germline lookup yields CDR1 SGHRS and CDR2 YFSETQ. This chain's CDR3 is CASTPGVGGISYNEQFF. Here the CDR3 DNA reads TGCGCCAGCACCCCCGGTGTGGGGGGGATCTCCTACAATGAGCAGTTCTTC.

The chain couples TRBV19 to TRBJ2-7; D is ambiguous. CDR3 length: 15 amino acids. V was pared by 2 bases and J by 3 bases, with 14 bases between. Germline assignment: CDR1 LNHDA and CDR2 SQIVND (reference sequence). CDR3 nucleotides: TGTGCCAGTAGTATATCCCCTTTCGGAGACTACGAGCAGTACTTC. Translation gives CASSISPFGDYEQYF.

The chain has TRBV7-9 and TRBJ1-2; D call uncertain. Trimming stripped 2 bases from V and 2 bases from J, with 6 bases between. Germline values: CDR1 SEHNR, CDR2 FQNEAQ (reference sequence). The CDR3 spans 13 residues. Here the CDR3 reads CASSLRENYGYTF. The CDR3 DNA is TGTGCCAGCAGCTTAAGAGAGAACTATGGCTACACCTTC.

The V and J genes are TRBV11-2 and TRBJ1-1; no clear D gene. Trimming removed 4 bases from V and 3 bases from J, with 18 bases in between. In germline, CDR1 is SGHAT, CDR2 FQNNGV. This CDR3 spans 16 amino acids. The CDR3 loop is CASSSYPGPTDTEAFF. The CDR3 DNA is TGTGCCAGCAGCTCCTACCCTGGCCCAACGGACACTGAAGCTTTCTTT.

V is TRBV20-1 and J is TRBJ2-7; D might be TRBD2 (5 bases). The germline CDR1 and CDR2 sequences are DFQATT and SNEGSKA (reference sequence). The V end lost 2 bases, the J end lost 12 bases, and 14 bases lay between the germline ends. The CDR3 length is 11 residues. CDR3 residues: CSARRLGGSYF. The CDR3 nucleotides are TGCAGTGCTAGAAGGCTAGGAGGATCGTACTTC.

The genes are TRBV6-1 and TRBJ2-1; TRBD2 matches 7 bases. CDR1 is MNHNS, CDR2 SASEGT, per germline. The J segment lost 4 bases and the V segment lost 1 base, leaving 1 base of the junction unmatched. CDR3 length equals 14 residues. The CDR3 sequence is CASSEGREYNEQFF. The CDR3 region has the DNA TGTGCCAGCAGTGAAGGGCGGGAGTACAATGAGCAGTTCTTC.

This clone has a handful of counts. The V call is TRBV11-3, the J call TRBJ2-2; 11 bases line up with TRBD2. CDR1 SGHNT and CDR2 YENEEA come from the germline V gene. This CDR3 has 15 amino acids. The trim removed 5 bases at V and 5 bases at J, leaving 4 bases unmatched. In DNA form, the CDR3 reads TGTGCCAGCAGCGTTGGACTAGCGGGTACCGGGGAGCTGTTTTTT. Protein product: CASSVGLAGTGELFF.

The table lists this clone with a count of one. This chain joins TRBV7-9 and TRBJ2-7; D perhaps matches TRBD1 (6 bases). CDR3 length: 16 amino acids. Germline V lookup: CDR1 SEHNR, CDR2 FQNEAQ (reference sequence). Trimming removed 3 bases at V and 4 bases at J, with 19 bases between. CDR3 nucleotide sequence: TGTGCCAGCAGCTTTGGAAGTGGGGGCGTTGGTTACGAGCAGTACTTC. It yields the protein CASSFGSGGVGYEQYF.

This rearrangement joins TRBV30 to TRBJ2-7, with a weak D call TRBD1 (6 bases). V shed 7 bases and J shed 4 bases, with 14 bases lying between them. This CDR3 spans 12 amino acids. Germline-derived CDR1 and CDR2 are GTSNPN and SVGIG (reference sequence). The CDR3 nucleotides are TGTGCCTTATCTCGGGACATATACGAGCAGTACTTC. This encodes CALSRDIYEQYF.

The genes are TRBV7-8 and TRBJ1-5; D unresolved. V was clipped by 0 bases and J by 2 bases, with 14 bases between them. Germline assignment: CDR1 SGHVS and CDR2 FQNEAQ. The CDR3 covers 17 residues. The CDR3 here is CASSLALATGGNQPQHF. In nucleotides, the CDR3 is TGTGCCAGCAGCTTAGCGCTGGCTACCGGGGGCAATCAGCCCCAGCATTTT.

This clone was detected once. The J gene is TRBJ1-1, the V gene TRBV20-1; D remains unclear. CDR3 length: 10 residues. Germline V gene lookup returns CDR1 DFQATT and CDR2 SNEGSKA (reference sequence). Trimming took 6 bases from V and 1 from J, leaving 3 bases between them. CDR3 in amino acids: CSARNTEAFF. The CDR3 nucleotides are TGCAGTGCGCGGAACACTGAAGCTTTCTTT.

This rearrangement joins TRBV7-9 to TRBJ2-5; 12 bases are a match to TRBD2. The CDR3 has 15 amino acids. Germline V gives CDR1 SEHNR, CDR2 FQNEAQ (reference sequence). V lost 5 bases, J lost 7 bases, and 8 bases stayed unmatched. The CDR3 here is CASSRTSGDGGTQYF. The CDR3 DNA reads TGTGCCAGCAGCCGGACTAGCGGGGATGGTGGGACCCAGTACTTC.

The rearrangement joins TRBV24-1 to TRBJ2-7; 7 bases are a match to TRBD1. Trimming cost V 3 bases and J 0 bases; bases outside gene matches: 4. This CDR3 region has 15 residues. The germline V gene encodes CDR1 KGHDR and CDR2 SFDVKD. The CDR3: CATSDPGDSSYEQYF. The CDR3 region has the DNA TGTGCCACCAGTGATCCCGGGGACAGCTCCTACGAGCAGTACTTC.

This clone was seen only a few times. The gene calls are TRBV3-1 (or the pseudogene TRBV3-2) and TRBJ1-6; TRBD1 is a possible D gene (5 bases). CDR1 and CDR2 from the germline V gene are LGHDT and YNNKEL (reference sequence). V shed 1 base and J shed 2 bases, with 9 bases lying between them. CDR3 length: 16 amino acids. CDR3 amino acids: CASSQVPGTYNSPLHF. DNA for the CDR3: TGTGCCAGCAGCCAAGTCCCAGGGACCTATAATTCACCCCTCCACTTT.